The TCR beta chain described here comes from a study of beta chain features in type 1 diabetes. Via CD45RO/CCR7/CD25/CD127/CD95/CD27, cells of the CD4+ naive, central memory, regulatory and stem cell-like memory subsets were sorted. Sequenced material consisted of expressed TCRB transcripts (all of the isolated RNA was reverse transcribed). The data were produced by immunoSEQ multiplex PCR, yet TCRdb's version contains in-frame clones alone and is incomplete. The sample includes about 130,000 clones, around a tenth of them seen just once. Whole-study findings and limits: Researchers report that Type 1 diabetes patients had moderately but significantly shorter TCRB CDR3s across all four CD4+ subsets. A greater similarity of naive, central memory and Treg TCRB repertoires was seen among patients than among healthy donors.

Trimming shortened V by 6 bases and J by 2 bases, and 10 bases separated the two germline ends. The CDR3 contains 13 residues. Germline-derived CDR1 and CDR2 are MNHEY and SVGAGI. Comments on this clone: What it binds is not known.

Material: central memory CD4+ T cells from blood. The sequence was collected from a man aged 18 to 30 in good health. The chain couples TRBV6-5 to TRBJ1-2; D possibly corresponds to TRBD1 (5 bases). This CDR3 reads CASRPRGNYGYTF. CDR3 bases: TGTGCCAGCAGACCGCGGGGGAACTATGGCTACACCTTC.